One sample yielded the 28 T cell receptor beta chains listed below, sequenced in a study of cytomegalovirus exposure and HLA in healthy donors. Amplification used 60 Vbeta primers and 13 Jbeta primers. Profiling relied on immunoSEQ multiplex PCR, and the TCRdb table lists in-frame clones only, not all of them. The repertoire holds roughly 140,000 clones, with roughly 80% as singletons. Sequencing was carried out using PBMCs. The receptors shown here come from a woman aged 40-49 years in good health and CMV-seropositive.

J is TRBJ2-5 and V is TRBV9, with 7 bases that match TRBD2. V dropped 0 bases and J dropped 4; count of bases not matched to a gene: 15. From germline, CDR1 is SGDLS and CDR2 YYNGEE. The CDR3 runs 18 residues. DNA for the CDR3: TGTGCCAGCAGCGTAGCTACGGGTAGCGGGCCGGGTGGAGAGACCCAGTACTTC. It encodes CASSVATGSGPGGETQYF.

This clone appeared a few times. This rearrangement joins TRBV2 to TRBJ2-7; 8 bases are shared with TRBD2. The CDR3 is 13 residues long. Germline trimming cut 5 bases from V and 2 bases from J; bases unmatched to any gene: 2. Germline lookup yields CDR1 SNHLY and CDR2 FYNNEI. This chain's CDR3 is CASSYSGTYEQYF. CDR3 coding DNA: TGTGCCAGCAGTTATAGCGGGACCTACGAGCAGTACTTC. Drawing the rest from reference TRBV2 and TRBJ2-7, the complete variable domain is EPEVTQTPSHQVTQMGQEVILRCVPISNHLYFYWYRQILGQKVEFLVSFYNNEISEKSEIFDDQFSVERPDGSNFTLKIRSTKLEDSAMYFCASSYSGTYEQYFGPGTRLTVT.

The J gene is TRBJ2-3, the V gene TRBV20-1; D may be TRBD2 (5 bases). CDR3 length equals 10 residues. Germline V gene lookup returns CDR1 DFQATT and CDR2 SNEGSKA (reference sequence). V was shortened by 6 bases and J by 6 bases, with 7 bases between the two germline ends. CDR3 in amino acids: CSAGEDTQYF. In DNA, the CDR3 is TGCAGTGCCGGGGAGGATACGCAGTATTTT.

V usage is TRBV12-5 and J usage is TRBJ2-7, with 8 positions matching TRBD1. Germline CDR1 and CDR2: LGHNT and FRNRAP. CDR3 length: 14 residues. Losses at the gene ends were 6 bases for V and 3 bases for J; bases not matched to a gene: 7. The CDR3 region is CASGRQGASYEQYF. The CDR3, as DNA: TGTGCTAGTGGCCGCCAGGGGGCGAGCTACGAGCAGTACTTC.

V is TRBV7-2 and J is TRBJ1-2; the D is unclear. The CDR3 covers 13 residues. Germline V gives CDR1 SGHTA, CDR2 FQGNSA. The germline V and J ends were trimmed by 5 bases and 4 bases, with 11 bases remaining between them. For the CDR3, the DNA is TGTGCCAGCAGCCCGACATTAATCTATGGCTACACCTTC. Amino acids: CASSPTLIYGYTF.

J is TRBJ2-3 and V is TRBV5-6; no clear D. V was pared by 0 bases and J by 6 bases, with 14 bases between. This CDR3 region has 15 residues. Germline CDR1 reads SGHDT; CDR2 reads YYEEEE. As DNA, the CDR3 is TGTGCCAGCAGCTTGGAACCAGTCAATTCGGATACGCAGTATTTT. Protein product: CASSLEPVNSDTQYF. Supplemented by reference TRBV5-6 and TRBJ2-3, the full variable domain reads DAGVTQSPTHLIKTRGQQVTLRCSPKSGHDTVSWYQQALGQGPQFIFQYYEEEERQRGNFPDRFSGHQFPNYSSELNVNALLLGDSALYLCASSLEPVNSDTQYFGPGTRLTVL.

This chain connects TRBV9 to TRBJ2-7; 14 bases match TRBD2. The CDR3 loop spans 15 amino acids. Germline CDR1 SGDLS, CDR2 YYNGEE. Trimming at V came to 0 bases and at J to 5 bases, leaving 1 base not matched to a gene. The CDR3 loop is CASSVGGLAGDEQYF. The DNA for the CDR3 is TGTGCCAGCAGCGTAGGGGGACTAGCGGGAGACGAGCAGTACTTC.

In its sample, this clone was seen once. The CDR3, as DNA: TGTGCCGGGGAGAGCGGGACTACAGATACGCAGTATTTT. As protein: CAGESGTTDTQYF. The rearrangement uses TRBV6-1 and TRBJ2-3, with 7 bases lining up with TRBD2. V lost 11 bases and J lost 3; bases outside the gene matches: 8. The CDR3 extends over 13 amino acids. Germline CDR1 MNHNS, CDR2 SASEGT.

CDR3 in DNA: TGTGCCAGCAGCGGCGCGGGGGACGGTACCTACGAGCAGTACTTC. This encodes CASSGAGDGTYEQYF. The genes are TRBV11-2 and TRBJ2-7; TRBD2 aligns across 7 bases. Germline values: CDR1 SGHAT, CDR2 FQNNGV. J lost 2 bases, V lost 5 bases, and 9 bases had no gene match. The CDR3 has 15 amino acids.

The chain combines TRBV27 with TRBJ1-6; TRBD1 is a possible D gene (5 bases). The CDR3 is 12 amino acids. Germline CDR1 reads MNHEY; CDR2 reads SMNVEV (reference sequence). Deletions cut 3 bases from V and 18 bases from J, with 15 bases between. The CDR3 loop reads CASSFPGGIPHF. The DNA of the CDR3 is TGTGCCAGCAGTTTCCCCGGGGGAATTCCCCACTTT.

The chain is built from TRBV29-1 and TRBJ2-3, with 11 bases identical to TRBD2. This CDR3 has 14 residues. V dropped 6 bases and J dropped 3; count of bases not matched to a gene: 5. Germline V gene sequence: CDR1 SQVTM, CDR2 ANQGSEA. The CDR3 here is CSVTSSGGTDTQYF. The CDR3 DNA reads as TGCAGCGTAACATCTAGCGGGGGGACAGATACGCAGTATTTT.

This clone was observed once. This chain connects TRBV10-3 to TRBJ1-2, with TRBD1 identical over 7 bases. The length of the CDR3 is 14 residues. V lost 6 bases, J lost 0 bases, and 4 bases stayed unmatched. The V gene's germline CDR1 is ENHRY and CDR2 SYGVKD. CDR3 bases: TGTGCCATCAGGGGGGACAGAACTAACTATGGCTACACCTTC. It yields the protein CAIRGDRTNYGYTF.

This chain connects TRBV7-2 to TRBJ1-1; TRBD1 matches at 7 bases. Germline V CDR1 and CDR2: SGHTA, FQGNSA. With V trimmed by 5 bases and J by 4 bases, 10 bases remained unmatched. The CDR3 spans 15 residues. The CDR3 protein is CASSPSTGLRTEAFF. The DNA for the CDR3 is TGTGCCAGCAGCCCGTCGACAGGGTTACGCACTGAAGCTTTCTTT.

DNA for the CDR3: TGTGCCACCTCACCCCGGGGGGGAAACTCTGGAAACACCATATATTTT. This encodes CATSPRGGNSGNTIYF. The V gene is TRBV7-9, the J gene TRBJ1-3, with a tentative D call TRBD1 (5 bases). Deletions cut 10 bases from V and 0 bases from J, with 19 bases between. The CDR3 has 16 amino acids. Per germline, CDR1 SEHNR and CDR2 FQNEAQ (reference sequence).

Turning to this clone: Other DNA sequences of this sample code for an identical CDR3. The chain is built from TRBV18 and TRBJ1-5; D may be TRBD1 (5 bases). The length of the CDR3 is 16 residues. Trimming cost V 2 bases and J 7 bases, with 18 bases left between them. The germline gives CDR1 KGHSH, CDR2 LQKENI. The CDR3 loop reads CASSPSLGAAGQPQHF. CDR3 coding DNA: TGTGCCAGCTCACCATCCCTTGGGGCAGCAGGGCAGCCCCAGCATTTT.

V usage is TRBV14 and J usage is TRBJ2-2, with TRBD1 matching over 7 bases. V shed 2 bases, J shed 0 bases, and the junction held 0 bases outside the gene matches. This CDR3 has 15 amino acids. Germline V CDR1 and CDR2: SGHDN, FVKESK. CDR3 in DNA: TGTGCCAGCAGCCAAACAGGGGCGAACACCGGGGAGCTGTTTTTT. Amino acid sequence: CASSQTGANTGELFF.

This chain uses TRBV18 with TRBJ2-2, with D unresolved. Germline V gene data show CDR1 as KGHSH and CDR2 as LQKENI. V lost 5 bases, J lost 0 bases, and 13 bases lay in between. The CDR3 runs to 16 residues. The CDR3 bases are TGTGCCAGCTCATCCCAGACATTTCCGAACACCGGGGAGCTGTTTTTT. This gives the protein CASSSQTFPNTGELFF.

For the CDR3, the DNA is TGTGCCAGCAGTTACTCCGGGACTAGCGGCTACGAGCAGTACTTC. Amino acids: CASSYSGTSGYEQYF. The chain couples TRBV6-6 to TRBJ2-7, with 11 positions matching TRBD2. Germline CDR1 MNHNY, CDR2 SVGAGI (reference sequence). There are 15 residues in the CDR3. The trim removed 0 bases at V and 3 bases at J, leaving 1 base unmatched.

The CDR3 DNA reads TGTGCCAGCAGTACCGTGGGGGGGGTAGCTTTCTTT. Translating it yields CASSTVGGVAFF. The J gene is TRBJ1-1, the V gene TRBV25-1, with D possibly being TRBD1 (5 bases). Trimming took 5 bases from V and 10 from J, leaving 14 bases between them. Germline V gene sequence: CDR1 MGHDK, CDR2 SYGVNS. This CDR3 contains 12 residues.

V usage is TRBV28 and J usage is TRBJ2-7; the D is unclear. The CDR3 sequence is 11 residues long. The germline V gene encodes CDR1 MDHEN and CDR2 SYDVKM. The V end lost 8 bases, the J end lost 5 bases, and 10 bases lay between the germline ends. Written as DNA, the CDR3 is TGTGCCAGCGGCTTAGAGGACGAGCAGTACTTC. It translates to CASGLEDEQYF.

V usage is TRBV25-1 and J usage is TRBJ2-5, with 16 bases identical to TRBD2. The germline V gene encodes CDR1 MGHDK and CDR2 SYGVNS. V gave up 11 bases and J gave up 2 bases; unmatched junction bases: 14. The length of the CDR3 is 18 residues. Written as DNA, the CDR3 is TGTGCCCGTTCAACCACCGGGACTAGCGGGGGGGAACAAGAGACCCAGTACTTC. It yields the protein CARSTTGTSGGEQETQYF. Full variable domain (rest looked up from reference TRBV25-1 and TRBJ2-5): EADIYQTPRYLVIGTGKKITLECSQTMGHDKMYWYQQDPGMELHLIHYSYGVNSTEKGDLSSESTVSRIRTEHFPLTLESARPSHTSQYLCARSTTGTSGGEQETQYFGPGTRLLVL.

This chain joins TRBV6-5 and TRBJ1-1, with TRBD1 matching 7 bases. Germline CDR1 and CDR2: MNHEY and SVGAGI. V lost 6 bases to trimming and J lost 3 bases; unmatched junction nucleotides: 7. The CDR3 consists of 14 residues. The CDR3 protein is CASSLLDRYTEAFF. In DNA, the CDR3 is TGTGCCAGCAGCCTCCTGGACAGGTACACTGAAGCTTTCTTT.

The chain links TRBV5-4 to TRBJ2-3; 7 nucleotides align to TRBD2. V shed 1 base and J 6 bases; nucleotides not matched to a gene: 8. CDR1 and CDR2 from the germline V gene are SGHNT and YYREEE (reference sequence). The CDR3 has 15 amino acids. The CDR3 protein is CASSLRRERSDTQYF. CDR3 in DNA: TGTGCCAGCAGCTTGAGGCGGGAGCGGTCGGATACGCAGTATTTT.

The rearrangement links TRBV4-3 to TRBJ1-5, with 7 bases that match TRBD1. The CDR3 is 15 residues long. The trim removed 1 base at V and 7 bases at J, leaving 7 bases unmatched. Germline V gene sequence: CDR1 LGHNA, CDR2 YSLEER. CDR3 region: CASSQVRDSDQPQHF. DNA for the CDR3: TGCGCCAGCAGCCAAGTGCGGGACAGTGACCAGCCCCAGCATTTT.

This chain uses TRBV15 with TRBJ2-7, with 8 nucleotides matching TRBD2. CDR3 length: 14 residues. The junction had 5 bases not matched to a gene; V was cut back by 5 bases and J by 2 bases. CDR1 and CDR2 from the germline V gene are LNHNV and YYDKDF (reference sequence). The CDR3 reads CATSARGATYEQYF. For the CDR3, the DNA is TGTGCCACCAGCGCGCGGGGGGCCACCTACGAGCAGTACTTC.

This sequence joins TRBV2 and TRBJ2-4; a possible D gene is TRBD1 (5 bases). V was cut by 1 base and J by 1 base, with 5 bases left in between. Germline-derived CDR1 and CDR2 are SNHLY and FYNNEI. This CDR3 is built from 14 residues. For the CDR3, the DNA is TGTGCCAGCAGTGAAGAGGGGGCCAAAAACATTCAGTACTTC. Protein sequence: CASSEEGAKNIQYF.

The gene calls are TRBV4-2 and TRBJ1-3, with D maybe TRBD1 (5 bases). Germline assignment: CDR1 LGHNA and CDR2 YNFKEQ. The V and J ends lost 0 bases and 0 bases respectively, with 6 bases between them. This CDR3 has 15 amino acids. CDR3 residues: CASSQEGGSGNTIYF. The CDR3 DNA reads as TGTGCCAGCAGCCAAGAGGGGGGCTCTGGAAACACCATATATTTT.

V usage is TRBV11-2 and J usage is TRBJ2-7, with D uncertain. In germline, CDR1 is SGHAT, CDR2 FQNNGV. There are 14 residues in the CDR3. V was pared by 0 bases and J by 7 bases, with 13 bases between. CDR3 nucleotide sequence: TGTGCCAGCAGCTTAGATGTTGGGCTAATGGAGCAGTACTTC. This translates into CASSLDVGLMEQYF.